This T cell receptor (beta chain) was sequenced for a study of long-term antiretroviral therapy in people with HIV. About the study: The earliest specimens came about a decade ahead of the 2015 immediate-ART recommendation.

Every donor contributed at least one pre-ART and at least two post-ART PBMC samples. The CDR3 runs to 15 residues. Per the germline V gene, CDR1 is KGHSH and CDR2 is LQKENI. The V and J ends lost 0 bases and 4 bases respectively, with 9 bases between them. Sequencing used immunoSEQ v3.0 at survey level. Assay: immunoSEQ multiplex PCR; the TCRdb copy retains only in-frame clones and omits some. The data show tens of thousands of clones, approximately 82% seen once. V is TRBV18 and J is TRBJ1-4; tentative D call: TRBD1 (5 bases). Sequenced here: unsorted PBMCs, sampled 0.5 years after starting antiretroviral therapy. The TCR was taken from a young man with HIV. CDR3 residues: CASSPPLGDNEKLFF. The CDR3, as DNA: TGTGCCAGCTCACCACCCCTGGGGGATAATGAAAAACTGTTTTTT.